A selection of T cell receptor beta chains follows, all from one sample in a study of CD8+CD57+ T cells in acquired aplastic anemia. Via MiXCR, TCRdb re-called the reads, giving one row per CDR3 protein. The sample includes some 190,000 distinct CDR3 sequences, roughly half seen only once; the top ten take more than 15%. What was sequenced was sorted CD4+, CD8+, or CD8+CD57+ T cells (not recorded which) from PBMCs. All receptors derive from a human donor in good health, serving as a control. CDR3s include the opening cysteine and the closing phenylalanine or tryptophan. Fields, in order: J gene, V gene, D gene, clone size, CDR3 DNA, CDR3 protein. A D gene is named only where the DNA matches it firmly. Clone size appears in some rows only: once, few, many, or a class for an expanded clone.

j_call: TRBJ2-5
v_call: TRBV7-7
d_call: TRBD2
clone_size: many
cdr3_nt: TGTGCTAGCAGCCTAGCGGGGGGGGAGCAAGAGACCCAGTACTTC
cdr3_aa: CASSLAGGEQETQYF

j_call: TRBJ1-1
v_call: TRBV12-3/TRBV12-4
d_call: TRBD1
clone_size: many
cdr3_nt: TGTGCCAGCAGGCAAGACAGGGGGCGAACTGAAGCTTTCTTT
cdr3_aa: CASRQDRGRTEAFF

j_call: TRBJ1-6
v_call: TRBV9
d_call: TRBD1
clone_size: once
cdr3_nt: TGTGCCAGCAGCTTTGGGGACAGGGGTAATTCACCCCTCCACTTT
cdr3_aa: CASSFGDRGNSPLHF

j_call: TRBJ2-4
v_call: TRBV10-3
d_call: -
clone_size: few
cdr3_nt: TGTGCCATCAGTGAGTCGGCACTAGCCAAAAACATTCAGTACTTC
cdr3_aa: CAISESALAKNIQYF

j_call: TRBJ1-5
v_call: TRBV12-3/TRBV12-4
d_call: -
clone_size: many
cdr3_nt: TGTGCCAGCAGTTTAGTAGCGGATTATAGCAATCAGCCCCAGCATTTT
cdr3_aa: CASSLVADYSNQPQHF

j_call: TRBJ2-7
v_call: TRBV11-3
d_call: -
clone_size: many
cdr3_nt: TGTGCCAGCAGCCCTGGGCTTAACCCCTACGAGCAGTACTTC
cdr3_aa: CASSPGLNPYEQYF

j_call: TRBJ2-5
v_call: TRBV2
d_call: TRBD1
clone_size: -
cdr3_nt: TGTGCCAGCAGTGGGGCAGGGGGTAATCAGCCCCAGTACTTC
cdr3_aa: CASSGAGGNQPQYF

j_call: TRBJ2-7
v_call: TRBV5-1
d_call: -
clone_size: many
cdr3_nt: TGCGCCAGCAGCGACTTCTACGAGCAGTACTTC
cdr3_aa: CASSDFYEQYF

j_call: TRBJ2-5
v_call: TRBV20-1
d_call: TRBD2
clone_size: -
cdr3_nt: TGCAGTGCTACCTGGGTACGGGGGGTCCAAGAGACCCAGTACTTC
cdr3_aa: CSATWVRGVQETQYF

j_call: TRBJ2-7
v_call: TRBV10-3
d_call: TRBD2
clone_size: few
cdr3_nt: TGTGCCATCAGTGAGTCTGGCGGGGGCTACGAGCAGTACTTC
cdr3_aa: CAISESGGGYEQYF

j_call: TRBJ1-2
v_call: TRBV12-3/TRBV12-4
d_call: -
clone_size: -
cdr3_nt: TGTGCCAGCAGTTACAGTGGGGATGGCTACACCTTC
cdr3_aa: CASSYSGDGYTF

j_call: TRBJ2-7
v_call: TRBV10-3
d_call: TRBD1
clone_size: -
cdr3_nt: TGTGCCATCAGTGAAAAGCCCGGGACAGCCTACGAGCAGTACTTC
cdr3_aa: CAISEKPGTAYEQYF

j_call: TRBJ2-7
v_call: TRBV7-2
d_call: -
clone_size: many
cdr3_nt: TGTGCCAGCAGCTGGGGCAGGGACACCTACGAGCAGTACTTC
cdr3_aa: CASSWGRDTYEQYF

j_call: TRBJ2-5
v_call: TRBV2
d_call: TRBD2
clone_size: -
cdr3_nt: TGTGCCAGCACACTAGCGGGGGTTGAGACCCAGTACTTC
cdr3_aa: CASTLAGVETQYF

j_call: TRBJ2-1
v_call: TRBV9
d_call: -
clone_size: -
cdr3_nt: TGTGCCAGCACTGCGCTGTCGGGGGGCGGCGCAGATGAGCAGTTCTTC
cdr3_aa: CASTALSGGGADEQFF

j_call: TRBJ2-5
v_call: TRBV30
d_call: TRBD1
clone_size: few
cdr3_nt: TGTGCCCTTACAGGGGACGCTCGTCAAGAGACCCAGTACTTC
cdr3_aa: CALTGDARQETQYF

j_call: TRBJ1-1
v_call: TRBV7-9
d_call: -
clone_size: -
cdr3_nt: TGTGCCACTCAACGGGAGGAGCACACTGAAGCTTTCTTT
cdr3_aa: CATQREEHTEAFF

j_call: TRBJ1-2
v_call: TRBV6-1
d_call: TRBD1
clone_size: -
cdr3_nt: TGTGCCACCAGTGATGCCGGAGGGGGCCAGGGCTACACCTTC
cdr3_aa: CATSDAGGGQGYTF

j_call: TRBJ1-1
v_call: TRBV12-3/TRBV12-4
d_call: -
clone_size: few
cdr3_nt: TGTGCCAGCAGTTTAACCAGGGCCTCTGAAGCTTTCTTT
cdr3_aa: CASSLTRASEAFF

j_call: TRBJ1-5
v_call: TRBV20-1
d_call: TRBD1
clone_size: -
cdr3_nt: TGCAGTGCCTTGGACAGGAGGGCGGATCAGCCCCAGCATTTT
cdr3_aa: CSALDRRADQPQHF

j_call: TRBJ2-7
v_call: TRBV10-3
d_call: -
clone_size: -
cdr3_nt: TGTGCCATCAGTGCCAGGGGCTCCTACGAGCAGTACTTC
cdr3_aa: CAISARGSYEQYF

j_call: TRBJ2-5
v_call: TRBV24-1
d_call: TRBD2
clone_size: -
cdr3_nt: TGTGCCACCAGTGATCTCACTAGCGGGGACGCGACCCAGTACTTC
cdr3_aa: CATSDLTSGDATQYF

j_call: TRBJ1-1
v_call: TRBV28
d_call: -
clone_size: many
cdr3_nt: TGTGCCAGCAATCTACAGAGGGGTGAAGCTTTCTTT
cdr3_aa: CASNLQRGEAFF

j_call: TRBJ1-2
v_call: TRBV19
d_call: -
clone_size: -
cdr3_nt: TGTGCCAGTAGTATAGGTATTGCTGGCTACACCTTC
cdr3_aa: CASSIGIAGYTF

j_call: TRBJ2-4
v_call: TRBV7-6
d_call: -
clone_size: few
cdr3_nt: TGTGCCAGCAGCTTGGAAGGACCCGGGGCCAATGAGCAGTACTTC
cdr3_aa: CASSLEGPGANEQYF

j_call: TRBJ1-1
v_call: TRBV20-1
d_call: -
clone_size: -
cdr3_nt: TGCAGTGCTGAGGTTGTGGCTAACACTGAAGCTTTCTTT
cdr3_aa: CSAEVVANTEAFF

j_call: TRBJ1-1
v_call: TRBV9
d_call: -
clone_size: many
cdr3_nt: TGTGCCAGCAGCGCAGGGACCGCGAACACTGAAGCTTTCTTT
cdr3_aa: CASSAGTANTEAFF

j_call: TRBJ1-5
v_call: TRBV5-5
d_call: -
clone_size: many
cdr3_nt: TGTGCCAGCAGCTTAGGGAATAGCAATCAGCCCCAGCATTTT
cdr3_aa: CASSLGNSNQPQHF

j_call: TRBJ2-7
v_call: TRBV7-2
d_call: TRBD2
clone_size: once
cdr3_nt: TGTGCCAGCAGCTTTAGCGGGCCAGGGTACTACGAGCAGTACTTC
cdr3_aa: CASSFSGPGYYEQYF

j_call: TRBJ2-3
v_call: TRBV27
d_call: TRBD2
clone_size: many
cdr3_nt: TGTGCCAGCCAAGAAGTAGCGGGGGTTACGCAGTATTTT
cdr3_aa: CASQEVAGVTQYF

j_call: TRBJ2-5
v_call: TRBV25-1
d_call: TRBD2
clone_size: -
cdr3_nt: TGTGCCAGCAGTGAATCTGCGTTCTGGGGGGGAGAGACCCAGTACTTC
cdr3_aa: CASSESAFWGGETQYF

j_call: TRBJ2-7
v_call: TRBV6-1
d_call: TRBD1
clone_size: many
cdr3_nt: TGTGCCAGCAGTATACGACAGGGGGGAAACGAGCAGTACTTC
cdr3_aa: CASSIRQGGNEQYF

j_call: TRBJ2-6
v_call: TRBV19
d_call: -
clone_size: many
cdr3_nt: TGTGCCAGTAGTGCTCCCTCTGGGGCCAACGTCCTGACTTTC
cdr3_aa: CASSAPSGANVLTF

j_call: TRBJ1-5
v_call: TRBV12-3/TRBV12-4
d_call: -
clone_size: many
cdr3_nt: TGTGCCAGTTCCTCTACAGGCGGGATCCCCCAGCATTTT
cdr3_aa: CASSSTGGIPQHF

j_call: TRBJ2-3
v_call: TRBV10-3
d_call: TRBD2
clone_size: -
cdr3_nt: TGTGCCATCAGCGGGGGACTAGCGGGGGGGGACGATACGCAGTATTTT
cdr3_aa: CAISGGLAGGDDTQYF